This T cell receptor (beta chain) was recorded in a study of blood T cell repertoires in COVID-19. This CDR3 has 18 residues. Trimming cost V 0 bases and J 6 bases; bases outside gene matches: 12. Germline CDR1 reads LGHNA; CDR2 reads YNFKEQ. TCRdb's table, derived via immunoSEQ multiplex PCR, lists solely in-frame clones and lacks some. This sample has 90,000 or so clones, with roughly 89% found just once. The origin of this receptor is a woman aged 55-70 years with COVID-19, enrolled during active disease. Material: peripheral blood. V usage is TRBV4-2 and J usage is TRBJ1-5; 9 nucleotides agree with TRBD1. The CDR3 region has the DNA TGTGCCAGCAGCCAAGATGCACTACAGGGGGCTCGTCGTCAGCCCCAGCATTTT. This encodes CASSQDALQGARRQPQHF.